One and the same sample provided the 14 T cell receptor beta chains below, sequenced in a study of blood T cells in healthy people across ages. A second about 6 to 12 cycle PCR used barcoded and J-beta primers. TCRdb ran MiXCR on the 5' RACE reads and lists one entry per CDR3 protein. The table records about 580,000 distinct CDR3 sequences, around 48% of them present only once. Specimen: blood. The source of these receptors is an older man in good health.

Only a few counts were recorded for this clonotype. The chain recombines TRBV7-2 with TRBJ1-4; no clear D. The V gene lost 3 bases and the J gene lost 0 bases, with 5 bases spanning the gap. The CDR3 length is 14 residues. Germline V lookup: CDR1 SGHTA, CDR2 FQGNSA. CDR3 sequence: CASSLVPTNEKLFF. Written as DNA, the CDR3 is TGTGCCAGCAGCTTGGTCCCAACTAATGAAAAACTGTTTTTT.

For the CDR3, the DNA is TGTGCCAGCAGCGTAGGAGCTAGCACAGATACGCAGTATTTT. Translating gives CASSVGASTDTQYF. This sequence joins TRBV7-2 and TRBJ2-3; no reliable D call. The CDR3 has 14 residues. The germline V and J ends were trimmed by 5 bases and 0 bases, with 9 bases remaining between them. Germline V gene sequence: CDR1 SGHTA, CDR2 FQGNSA.

This clonotype showed up just a few times. The V call is TRBV7-9, the J call TRBJ1-4; D is perhaps TRBD1 (5 bases). CDR3 length equals 17 residues. Trimming shortened V by 6 bases and J by 2 bases, and 19 bases separated the two germline ends. Per germline, CDR1 SEHNR and CDR2 FQNEAQ (reference sequence). The CDR3 region is CASRHQTPDKTNEKLFF. The CDR3 DNA reads as TGTGCCAGCAGGCACCAGACCCCGGACAAGACTAATGAAAAACTGTTTTTT.

This clonotype has just a few counts. J is TRBJ2-7 and V is TRBV9; D gene unclear. Germline V CDR1 and CDR2: SGDLS, YYNGEE. This CDR3 region has 14 residues. The V and J ends lost 0 bases and 4 bases respectively, with 11 bases between them. The CDR3 sequence: CASSVEWGSYEQYF. CDR3 bases: TGTGCCAGCAGCGTAGAGTGGGGTAGTTACGAGCAGTACTTC.

This clonotype has just a few counts. This sequence joins TRBV20-1 and TRBJ2-5, with D perhaps TRBD2 (6 bases). The CDR3 loop spans 14 amino acids. The V gene's germline CDR1 is DFQATT and CDR2 SNEGSKA (reference sequence). With 1 base removed from V and 1 base from J, the gap between germline ends came to 10 bases. Written as DNA, the CDR3 is TGCAGTGCTAGAGGGGACTTCGCCCAAGAGACCCAGTACTTC. Protein: CSARGDFAQETQYF.

The chain links TRBV4-3 to TRBJ1-5; the D gene is possibly TRBD1 (5 bases). The CDR3 extends over 19 amino acids. Trimming cost V 1 base and J 0 bases, with 19 bases left between them. CDR1 and CDR2 (germline): LGHNA, YSLEER. This CDR3 is CASSQAPAGPEYSNQPQHF. For the CDR3, the DNA is TGCGCCAGCAGCCAAGCCCCGGCGGGGCCCGAATATAGCAATCAGCCCCAGCATTTT.

This chain joins TRBV2 and TRBJ1-4; D uncertain. Germline values: CDR1 SNHLY, CDR2 FYNNEI. Trimming left V 7 bases short and J 4 bases short, with 10 bases between. This CDR3 spans 13 amino acids. The CDR3 region has the DNA TGTGCCAGCACAGTCAGGATTAATGAAAAACTGTTTTTT. This gives the protein CASTVRINEKLFF. Full variable domain (remainder filled in from reference TRBV2 and TRBJ1-4): EPEVTQTPSHQVTQMGQEVILRCVPISNHLYFYWYRQILGQKVEFLVSFYNNEISEKSEIFDDQFSVERPDGSNFTLKIRSTKLEDSAMYFCASTVRINEKLFFGSGTQLSVL.

This clonotype was found many times. The chain combines TRBV9 with TRBJ1-2; the D gene is possibly TRBD1 (5 bases). Germline V CDR1 and CDR2: SGDLS, YYNGEE. This CDR3 is 13 amino acids long. The V and J ends lost 4 bases and 6 bases respectively, with 13 bases between them. In nucleotides, the CDR3 is TGTGCCAGCAGCCCACGTCCGGGGGATGGCTACACCTTC. Its protein is CASSPRPGDGYTF.

The genes are TRBV4-3 and TRBJ2-7, with TRBD1 as a possible D gene (6 bases). The CDR3 totals 17 residues. CDR1 is LGHNA and CDR2 is YSLEER in the germline V gene. V was clipped by 0 bases and J by 5 bases, with 20 bases between them. The CDR3 sequence is CASSQEVPGVNFDEQYF. CDR3 coding DNA: TGCGCCAGCAGCCAAGAGGTTCCAGGGGTGAATTTCGACGAGCAGTACTTC.

This sequence joins TRBV20-1 and TRBJ2-3; the D is unclear. Germline CDR1 DFQATT, CDR2 SNEGSKA (reference sequence). This CDR3 comprises 15 residues. V lost 1 base and J lost 1, with 12 bases in between. CDR3 residues: CSARAGRSRTDTQYF. The CDR3 DNA sequence: TGCAGTGCTAGAGCCGGGCGTTCACGCACAGATACGCAGTATTTT.

This clonotype was observed a handful of times. A much larger clone lies a single base off, so this may be a read error. The chain couples TRBV6-5 to TRBJ1-2; the D is unclear. The CDR3 is 13 residues long. Looked up from germline, CDR1 is MNHEY and CDR2 is SVGAGI. The CDR3 DNA reads TGTGCCAGCAGTGACTCGAGGTTATATGGCTACACCTTC. Amino acids: CASSDSRLYGYTF.

This chain uses TRBV29-1 with TRBJ2-3, with D perhaps being TRBD1 or TRBD2 (6 bases each). Trimming shortened V by 3 bases and J by 4 bases, and 14 bases separated the two germline ends. This CDR3 has 14 amino acids. CDR1 and CDR2 from the germline V gene are SQVTM and ANQGSEA. The CDR3 bases are TGCAGCGTTGATGGGGGGCGCAGGGCAGATACGCAGTATTTT. It encodes CSVDGGRRADTQYF.

The gene calls are TRBV20-1 and TRBJ2-1; TRBD2 agrees at 8 bases. The V gene end was trimmed by 6 bases and the J gene end by 8 bases; junction bases not matched to a gene: 18. The CDR3 is made up of 16 amino acids. Germline V gives CDR1 DFQATT, CDR2 SNEGSKA (reference sequence). CDR3 nucleotide sequence: TGCAGTGCGAATCGTGGCGGGAGGACTGGCGGCTATGAGCAGTTCTTC. It encodes CSANRGGRTGGYEQFF.

Note on this clonotype: Just one base apart from a much larger clone, this may be a read error. J is TRBJ1-1 and V is TRBV6-6, with D tentatively TRBD1 (5 bases). Germline CDR1 is MNHNY and CDR2 is SVGAGI (reference sequence). CDR3 length: 14 residues. The V and J ends lost 7 bases and 2 bases respectively, with 14 bases between them. CDR3 sequence reads: CASTRDRGNTEAFF. In nucleotides, the CDR3 is TGTGCCAGCACTAGAGATAGGGGAAACACTGAAGCTTTCTTT.